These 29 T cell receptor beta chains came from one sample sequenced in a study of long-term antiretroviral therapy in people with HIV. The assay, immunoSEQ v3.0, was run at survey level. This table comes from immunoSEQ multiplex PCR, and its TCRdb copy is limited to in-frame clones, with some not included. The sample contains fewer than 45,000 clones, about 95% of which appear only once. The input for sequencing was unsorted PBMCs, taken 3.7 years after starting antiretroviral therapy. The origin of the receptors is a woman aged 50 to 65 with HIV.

CDR3 region: CASSIEARGLRYTQYF. The DNA of the CDR3 is TGTGCCAGTAGTATAGAGGCCCGGGGGCTTCGATATACGCAGTATTTT. The gene calls are TRBV19 and TRBJ2-3; tentatively, D is TRBD1 or TRBD2 (6 bases each). V lost 0 bases and J lost 7, with 17 bases in between. The CDR3 runs to 16 residues. Germline V CDR1 and CDR2: LNHDA, SQIVND (reference sequence).

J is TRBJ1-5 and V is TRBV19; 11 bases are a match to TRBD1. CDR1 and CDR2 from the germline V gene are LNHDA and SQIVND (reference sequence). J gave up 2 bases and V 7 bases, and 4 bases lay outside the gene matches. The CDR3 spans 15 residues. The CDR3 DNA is TGTGCCAGTACCGGGGGACAGGGGGGCAATCAGCCCCAGCATTTT. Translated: CASTGGQGGNQPQHF. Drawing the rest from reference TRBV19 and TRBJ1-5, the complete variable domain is DGGITQSPKYLFRKEGQNVTLSCEQNLNHDAMYWYRQDPGQGLRLIYYSQIVNDFQKGDIAEGYSVSREKKESFPLTVTSAQKNPTAFYLCASTGGQGGNQPQHFGDGTRLSIL.

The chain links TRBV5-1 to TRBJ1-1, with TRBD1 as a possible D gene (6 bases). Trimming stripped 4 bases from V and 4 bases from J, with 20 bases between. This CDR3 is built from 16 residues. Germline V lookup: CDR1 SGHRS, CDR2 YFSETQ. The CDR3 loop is CASSPGDIRLGTEAFF. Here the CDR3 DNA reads TGCGCCAGCAGCCCGGGGGACATCAGACTGGGCACTGAAGCTTTCTTT. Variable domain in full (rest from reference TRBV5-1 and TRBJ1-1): KAGVTQTPRYLIKTRGQQVTLSCSPISGHRSVSWYQQTPGQGLQFLFEYFSETQRNKGNFPGRFSGRQFSNSRSEMNVSTLELGDSALYLCASSPGDIRLGTEAFFGQGTRLTVV.

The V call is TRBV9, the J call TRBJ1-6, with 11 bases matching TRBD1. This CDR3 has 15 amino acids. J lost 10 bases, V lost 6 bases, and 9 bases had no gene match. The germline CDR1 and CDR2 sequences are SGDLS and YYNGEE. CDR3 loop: CASTPGDRGGSPLHF. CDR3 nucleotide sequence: TGTGCCAGCACCCCCGGGGACAGGGGGGGATCACCCCTCCACTTT.

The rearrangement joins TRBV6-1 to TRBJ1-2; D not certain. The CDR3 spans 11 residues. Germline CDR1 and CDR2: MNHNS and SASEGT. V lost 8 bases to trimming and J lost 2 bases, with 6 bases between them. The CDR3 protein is CASVENYGYTF. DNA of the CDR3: TGTGCCAGCGTTGAGAACTATGGCTACACCTTC.

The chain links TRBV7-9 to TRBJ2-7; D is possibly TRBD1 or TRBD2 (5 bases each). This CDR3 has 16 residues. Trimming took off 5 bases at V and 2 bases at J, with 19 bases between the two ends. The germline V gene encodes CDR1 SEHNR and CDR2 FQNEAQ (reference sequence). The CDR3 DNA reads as TGTGCCAGCAGCCTCGGAGCCGGGACGTCGACCTACGAGCAGTACTTC. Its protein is CASSLGAGTSTYEQYF.

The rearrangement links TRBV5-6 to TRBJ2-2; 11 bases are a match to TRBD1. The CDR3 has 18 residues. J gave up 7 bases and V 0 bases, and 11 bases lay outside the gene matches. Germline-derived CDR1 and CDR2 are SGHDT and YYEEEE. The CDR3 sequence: CASSLGRQDRGRIGELFF. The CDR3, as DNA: TGTGCCAGCAGCTTGGGGCGACAGGACAGGGGGCGGATCGGGGAGCTGTTTTTT.

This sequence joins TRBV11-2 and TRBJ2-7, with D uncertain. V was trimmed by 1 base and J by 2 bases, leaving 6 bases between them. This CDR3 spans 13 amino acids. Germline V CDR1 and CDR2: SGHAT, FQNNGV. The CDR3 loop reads CASSLATAYEQYF. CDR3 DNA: TGTGCCAGCAGCTTAGCAACGGCCTACGAGCAGTACTTC.

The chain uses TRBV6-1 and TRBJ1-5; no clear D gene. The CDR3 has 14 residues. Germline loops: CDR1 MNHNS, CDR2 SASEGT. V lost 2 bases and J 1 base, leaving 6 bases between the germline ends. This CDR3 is CASSELPSNQPQHF. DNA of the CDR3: TGTGCCAGCAGTGAATTACCGAGCAATCAGCCCCAGCATTTT.

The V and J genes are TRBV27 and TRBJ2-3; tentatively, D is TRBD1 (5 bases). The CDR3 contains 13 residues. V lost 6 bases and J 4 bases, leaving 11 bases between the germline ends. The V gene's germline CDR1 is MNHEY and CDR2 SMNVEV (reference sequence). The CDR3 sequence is CASRGRVPDTQYF. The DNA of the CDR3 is TGTGCCAGCAGAGGCAGGGTTCCAGATACGCAGTATTTT.

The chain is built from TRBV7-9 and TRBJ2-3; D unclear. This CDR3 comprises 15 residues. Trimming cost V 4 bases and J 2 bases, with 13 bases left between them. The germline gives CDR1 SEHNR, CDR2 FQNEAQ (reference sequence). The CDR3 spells CASSSRLQTTDTQYF. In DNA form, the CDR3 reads TGTGCCAGCAGCTCCCGTCTACAGACCACAGATACGCAGTATTTT.

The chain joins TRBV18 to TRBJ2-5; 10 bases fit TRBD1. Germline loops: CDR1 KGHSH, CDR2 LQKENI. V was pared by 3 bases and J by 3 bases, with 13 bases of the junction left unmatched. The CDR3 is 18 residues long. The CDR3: CASSPRLPPGQGKETQYF. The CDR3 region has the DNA TGTGCCAGCTCACCGCGACTTCCACCGGGACAGGGGAAAGAGACCCAGTACTTC.

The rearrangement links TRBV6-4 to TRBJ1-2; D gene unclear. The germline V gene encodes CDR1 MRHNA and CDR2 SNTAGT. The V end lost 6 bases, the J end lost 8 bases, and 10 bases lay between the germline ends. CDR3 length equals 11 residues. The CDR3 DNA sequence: TGTGCCAGCAGCCCCTGGGAGGGCTACACCTTC. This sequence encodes CASSPWEGYTF.

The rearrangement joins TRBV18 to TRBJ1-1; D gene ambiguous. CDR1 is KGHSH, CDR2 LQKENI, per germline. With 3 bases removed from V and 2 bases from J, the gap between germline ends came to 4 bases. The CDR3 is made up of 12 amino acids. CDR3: CASSPINTEAFF. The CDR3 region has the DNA TGTGCCAGCTCACCTATCAACACTGAAGCTTTCTTT.

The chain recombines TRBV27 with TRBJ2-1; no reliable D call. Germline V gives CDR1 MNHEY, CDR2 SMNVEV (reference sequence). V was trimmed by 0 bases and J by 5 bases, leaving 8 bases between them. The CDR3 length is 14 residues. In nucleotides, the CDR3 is TGTGCCAGCAGTTTATCGCCGACTGACAATGAGCAGTTCTTC. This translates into CASSLSPTDNEQFF.

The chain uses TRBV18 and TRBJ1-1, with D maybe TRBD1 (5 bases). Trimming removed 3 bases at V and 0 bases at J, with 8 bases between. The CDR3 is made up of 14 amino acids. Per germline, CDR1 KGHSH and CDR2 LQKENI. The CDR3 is CASSPQGMNTEAFF. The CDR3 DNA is TGTGCCAGCTCACCTCAGGGCATGAACACTGAAGCTTTCTTT.

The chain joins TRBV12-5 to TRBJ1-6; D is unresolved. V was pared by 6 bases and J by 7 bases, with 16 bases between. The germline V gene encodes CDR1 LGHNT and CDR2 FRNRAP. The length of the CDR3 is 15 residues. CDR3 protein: CASGTGSGVNSPLHF. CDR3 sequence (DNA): TGTGCTAGTGGAACGGGCAGCGGGGTAAATTCACCCCTCCACTTT.

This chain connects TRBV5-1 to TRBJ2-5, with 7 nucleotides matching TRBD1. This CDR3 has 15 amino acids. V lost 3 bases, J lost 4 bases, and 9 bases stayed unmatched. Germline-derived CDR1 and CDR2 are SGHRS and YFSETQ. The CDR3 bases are TGCGCCAGCAGCTGGATAGGGACAGCCCTAGAGACCCAGTACTTC. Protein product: CASSWIGTALETQYF.

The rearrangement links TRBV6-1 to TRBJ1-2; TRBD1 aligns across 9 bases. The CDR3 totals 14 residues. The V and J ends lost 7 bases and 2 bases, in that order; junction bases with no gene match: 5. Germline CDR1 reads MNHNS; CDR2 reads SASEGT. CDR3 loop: CASIFTGGNYGYTF. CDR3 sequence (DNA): TGTGCCAGCATTTTCACAGGGGGCAACTATGGCTACACCTTC.

The CDR3 sequence is CASSYSRGPGNTIYF. The CDR3 DNA reads TGTGCCAGCAGTTACTCTCGGGGGCCAGGAAACACCATATATTTT. The gene calls are TRBV6-6 and TRBJ1-3, with D maybe TRBD1 (6 bases). Germline V gene sequence: CDR1 MNHNY, CDR2 SVGAGI (reference sequence). V lost 0 bases, J lost 4 bases, and 10 bases lay in between. The CDR3 has 15 residues.

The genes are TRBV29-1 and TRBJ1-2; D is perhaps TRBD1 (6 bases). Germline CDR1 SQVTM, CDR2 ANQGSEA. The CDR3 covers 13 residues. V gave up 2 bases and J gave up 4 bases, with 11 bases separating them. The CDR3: CSVEPGQSYGYTF. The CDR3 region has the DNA TGCAGCGTTGAACCGGGACAATCCTATGGCTACACCTTC.

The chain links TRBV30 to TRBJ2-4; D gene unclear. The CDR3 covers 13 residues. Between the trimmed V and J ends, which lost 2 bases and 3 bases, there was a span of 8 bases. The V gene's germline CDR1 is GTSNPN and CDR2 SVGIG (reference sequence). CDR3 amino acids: CAWSLGRKNIQYF. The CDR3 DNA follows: TGTGCCTGGAGTTTAGGACGCAAAAACATTCAGTACTTC. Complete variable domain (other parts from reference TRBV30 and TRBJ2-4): SQTIHQWPATLVQPVGSPLSLECTVEGTSNPNLYWYRQAAGRGLQLLFYSVGIGQISSEVPQNLSASRPQDRQFILSSKKLLLSDSGFYLCAWSLGRKNIQYFGAGTRLSVL.

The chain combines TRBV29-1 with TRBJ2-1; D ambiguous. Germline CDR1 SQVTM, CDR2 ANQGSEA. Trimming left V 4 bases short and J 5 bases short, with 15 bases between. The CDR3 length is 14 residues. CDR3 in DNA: TGCAGCGTTGGGCACAATGGATGGAACAATGAGCAGTTCTTC. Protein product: CSVGHNGWNNEQFF.

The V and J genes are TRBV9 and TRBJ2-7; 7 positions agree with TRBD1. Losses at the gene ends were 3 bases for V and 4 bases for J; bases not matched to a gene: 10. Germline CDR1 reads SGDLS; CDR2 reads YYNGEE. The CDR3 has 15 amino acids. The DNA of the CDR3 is TGTGCCAGCAGCGCCATCACGACAGGGCCATACGAGCAGTACTTC. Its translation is CASSAITTGPYEQYF.

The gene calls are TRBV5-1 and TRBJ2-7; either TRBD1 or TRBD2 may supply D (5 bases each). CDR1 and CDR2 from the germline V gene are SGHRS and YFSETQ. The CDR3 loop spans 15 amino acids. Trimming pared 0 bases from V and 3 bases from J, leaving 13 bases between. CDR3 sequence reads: CASSLVLGELYEQYF. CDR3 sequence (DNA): TGCGCCAGCAGCTTGGTGTTAGGGGAGCTCTACGAGCAGTACTTC.

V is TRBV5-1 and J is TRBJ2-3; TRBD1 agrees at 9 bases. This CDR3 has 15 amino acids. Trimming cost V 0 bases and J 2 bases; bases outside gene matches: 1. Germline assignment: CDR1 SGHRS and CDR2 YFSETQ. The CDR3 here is CASSLAQGATDTQYF. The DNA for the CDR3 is TGCGCCAGCAGCTTGGCACAGGGGGCCACAGATACGCAGTATTTT.

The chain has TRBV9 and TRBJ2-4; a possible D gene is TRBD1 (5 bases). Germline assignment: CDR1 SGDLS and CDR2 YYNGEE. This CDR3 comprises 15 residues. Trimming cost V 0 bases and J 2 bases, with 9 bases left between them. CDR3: CASSVEQGSKNIQYF. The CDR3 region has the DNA TGTGCCAGCAGCGTAGAGCAGGGTTCCAAAAACATTCAGTACTTC.

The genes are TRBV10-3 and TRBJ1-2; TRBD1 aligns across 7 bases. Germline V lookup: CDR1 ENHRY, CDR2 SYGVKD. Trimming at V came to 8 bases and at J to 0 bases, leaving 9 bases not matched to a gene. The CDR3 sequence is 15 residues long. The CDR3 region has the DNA TGTGCCATCCGCGCAGGGGACAGCTCTAACTATGGCTACACCTTC. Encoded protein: CAIRAGDSSNYGYTF.

CDR3 residues: CASSQVRTSGEQYF. The DNA for the CDR3 is TGTGCCAGCAGCCAAGTAAGGACCTCGGGGGAGCAGTACTTC. This sequence joins TRBV4-2 and TRBJ2-7; TRBD2 might be the D (5 bases). The V gene lost 1 base and the J gene lost 7 bases, with 14 bases spanning the gap. Germline V lookup: CDR1 LGHNA, CDR2 YNFKEQ. The CDR3 covers 14 residues.